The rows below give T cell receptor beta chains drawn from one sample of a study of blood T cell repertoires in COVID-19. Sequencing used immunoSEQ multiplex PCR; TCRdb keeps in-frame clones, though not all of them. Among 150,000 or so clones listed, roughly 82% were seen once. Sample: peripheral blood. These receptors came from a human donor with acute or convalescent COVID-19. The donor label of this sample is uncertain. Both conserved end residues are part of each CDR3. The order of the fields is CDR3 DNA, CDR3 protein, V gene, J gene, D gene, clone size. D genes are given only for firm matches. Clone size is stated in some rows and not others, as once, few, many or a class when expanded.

cdr3_nt: TGTGCCAGCAGCCAATTCACAGGGGCAGGATACACCATATATTTT
cdr3_aa: CASSQFTGAGYTIYF
v_call: TRBV14
j_call: TRBJ1-3
d_call: TRBD1
clone_size: -

cdr3_nt: TGTGCCAGCAGTGCCGGGACAGCCAACACTGAAGCTTTCTTT
cdr3_aa: CASSAGTANTEAFF
v_call: TRBV6-6
j_call: TRBJ1-1
d_call: TRBD1
clone_size: -

cdr3_nt: TGTGCCACCGGGGACAGCATTAATGAAAAACTGTTTTTT
cdr3_aa: CATGDSINEKLFF
v_call: TRBV19
j_call: TRBJ1-4
d_call: TRBD1
clone_size: -

cdr3_nt: TGTGCCAGCATCCCACAGCTATCTGGGGCCAACGTCCTGACTTTC
cdr3_aa: CASIPQLSGANVLTF
v_call: TRBV7-9
j_call: TRBJ2-6
d_call: -
clone_size: -

cdr3_nt: TGTGCCTGGAGTCCCTCGGAGAACACCATATATTTT
cdr3_aa: CAWSPSENTIYF
v_call: TRBV30
j_call: TRBJ1-3
d_call: -
clone_size: -

cdr3_nt: TGTGCCTGGAGTCTCACTAGCGGGGGATATGAGACCCAGTACTTC
cdr3_aa: CAWSLTSGGYETQYF
v_call: TRBV30
j_call: TRBJ2-5
d_call: TRBD2
clone_size: -

cdr3_nt: TGTGCCAGAAGCTTTCCACAAAACGGAAACACCATATATTTT
cdr3_aa: CARSFPQNGNTIYF
v_call: TRBV5-3
j_call: TRBJ1-3
d_call: -
clone_size: -

cdr3_nt: TGTGCCAGCAGTTACTCGAGGATTGGGGGGGGCACTGAAGCTTTCTTT
cdr3_aa: CASSYSRIGGGTEAFF
v_call: TRBV6-5
j_call: TRBJ1-1
d_call: -
clone_size: -

cdr3_nt: TGCGCCAGCAGCTTGGAACTAGCGGGGGGCACGAACACCGGGGAGCTGTTTTTT
cdr3_aa: CASSLELAGGTNTGELFF
v_call: TRBV5-1
j_call: TRBJ2-2
d_call: TRBD2
clone_size: -

cdr3_nt: TGTGCCATCAGTGGACAGTACGAGCAGTACTTC
cdr3_aa: CAISGQYEQYF
v_call: TRBV10-3
j_call: TRBJ2-7
d_call: -
clone_size: -

cdr3_nt: TGTGCCACCAGCAGAGATCGTGTGAACACTGAAGCTTTCTTT
cdr3_aa: CATSRDRVNTEAFF
v_call: TRBV15
j_call: TRBJ1-1
d_call: -
clone_size: -

cdr3_nt: TGTGCCAGCAGCCCAAGGACGGGGGGTTCGAATAGCAATCAGCCCCAGCATTTT
cdr3_aa: CASSPRTGGSNSNQPQHF
v_call: TRBV27
j_call: TRBJ1-5
d_call: -
clone_size: -

cdr3_nt: TGTGCCAGCAGACAGGCTAGCACAGATACGCAGTATTTT
cdr3_aa: CASRQASTDTQYF
v_call: TRBV6-5
j_call: TRBJ2-3
d_call: -
clone_size: once

cdr3_nt: TGTGCCAGCAGCGCTTTAATGGCTCGCGAGCAGTACTTC
cdr3_aa: CASSALMAREQYF
v_call: TRBV7-2
j_call: TRBJ2-7
d_call: -
clone_size: -

cdr3_nt: TGTGCCAGCAGCCCCAGAGGATTTATCTTCACAGATACGCAGTATTTT
cdr3_aa: CASSPRGFIFTDTQYF
v_call: TRBV9
j_call: TRBJ2-3
d_call: -
clone_size: few

cdr3_nt: TGTGCCAGCAGTTACGGCGGGGGGGGCACAGATACGCAGTATTTT
cdr3_aa: CASSYGGGGTDTQYF
v_call: TRBV6-5
j_call: TRBJ2-3
d_call: TRBD2
clone_size: -

cdr3_nt: TGTGCCAGTAGTGAAAGGGGGGGTACAGATACGCAGTATTTT
cdr3_aa: CASSERGGTDTQYF
v_call: TRBV19
j_call: TRBJ2-3
d_call: -
clone_size: -

cdr3_nt: TGTGCCAGCAGCCGTGCAGGGGGCGGCACTGAAGCTTTCTTT
cdr3_aa: CASSRAGGGTEAFF
v_call: TRBV3-1/TRBV3-2
j_call: TRBJ1-1
d_call: TRBD1
clone_size: -

cdr3_nt: TGTGCCAGCAGTTACTCGGAGGGGGCCGGTCAGCCCCAGCATTTT
cdr3_aa: CASSYSEGAGQPQHF
v_call: TRBV6-2/TRBV6-3
j_call: TRBJ1-5
d_call: TRBD1
clone_size: -

cdr3_nt: TGTGCCAGCACCGAACAGGGGATTCGGCAGCCCCAGCATTTT
cdr3_aa: CASTEQGIRQPQHF
v_call: TRBV2
j_call: TRBJ1-5
d_call: TRBD1
clone_size: -

cdr3_nt: TGTGCCAGCAGCCACCTAATATCCGGGACTCCCAGAGATACGCAGTATTTT
cdr3_aa: CASSHLISGTPRDTQYF
v_call: TRBV3-1/TRBV3-2
j_call: TRBJ2-3
d_call: -
clone_size: -

cdr3_nt: TGTGCCAGCAGCCGGCGACAGGGTGGGTCCTACAATGAGCAGTTCTTC
cdr3_aa: CASSRRQGGSYNEQFF
v_call: TRBV11-2
j_call: TRBJ2-1
d_call: TRBD1
clone_size: -

cdr3_nt: TGTGCCAGCAGCTTCGGAGGGAACACTGAAGCTTTCTTT
cdr3_aa: CASSFGGNTEAFF
v_call: TRBV7-3
j_call: TRBJ1-1
d_call: -
clone_size: once

cdr3_nt: TGTGCCTGGAGTTCCCCTAACTCTGGAAACACCATATATTTT
cdr3_aa: CAWSSPNSGNTIYF
v_call: TRBV30
j_call: TRBJ1-3
d_call: -
clone_size: once

cdr3_nt: TGCGCCAGCAGCTTGGACTTGGGGCGACTGTTTTTT
cdr3_aa: CASSLDLGRLFF
v_call: TRBV5-1
j_call: TRBJ1-4
d_call: -
clone_size: -

cdr3_nt: TGTGCCAGCAGCCGGACAGACAGCTCTGGAAACACCATATATTTT
cdr3_aa: CASSRTDSSGNTIYF
v_call: TRBV5-5
j_call: TRBJ1-3
d_call: -
clone_size: -

cdr3_nt: TGCGCCAGCAGCTTGGGTAGGACAGAAGGCTCACCCCTCCACTTT
cdr3_aa: CASSLGRTEGSPLHF
v_call: TRBV5-1
j_call: TRBJ1-6
d_call: -
clone_size: -

cdr3_nt: TGCGCCAGCAGCCAAGATCGGGGGACAGGGGCCTACGAGCAGTACTTC
cdr3_aa: CASSQDRGTGAYEQYF
v_call: TRBV4-3
j_call: TRBJ2-7
d_call: TRBD1
clone_size: -